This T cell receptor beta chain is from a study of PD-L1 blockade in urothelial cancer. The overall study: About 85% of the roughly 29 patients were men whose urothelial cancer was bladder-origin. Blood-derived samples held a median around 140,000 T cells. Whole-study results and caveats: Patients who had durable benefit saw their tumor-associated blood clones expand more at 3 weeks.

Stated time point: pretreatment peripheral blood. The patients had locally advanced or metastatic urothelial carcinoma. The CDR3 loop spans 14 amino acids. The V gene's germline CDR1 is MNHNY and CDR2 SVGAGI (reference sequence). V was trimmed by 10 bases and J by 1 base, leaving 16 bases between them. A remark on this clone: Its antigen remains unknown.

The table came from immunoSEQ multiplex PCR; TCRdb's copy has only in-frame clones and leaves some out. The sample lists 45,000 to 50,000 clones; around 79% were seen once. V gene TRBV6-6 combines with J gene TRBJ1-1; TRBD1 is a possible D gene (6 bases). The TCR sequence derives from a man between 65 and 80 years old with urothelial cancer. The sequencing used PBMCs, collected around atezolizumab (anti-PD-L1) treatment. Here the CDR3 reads CATRVGAQNTEAFF. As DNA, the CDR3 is TGTGCCACCAGGGTGGGGGCGCAGAACACTGAAGCTTTCTTT.